This T cell receptor (beta chain) was identified in a study of PD-L1 blockade in urothelial cancer. Study-level information: Patients began atezolizumab, 1,200 mg intravenously every 3 weeks, in the mid-2010s. Blood samples had a median of 141,255 T cells.

Documented time point: peripheral blood 6 weeks after treatment start. With 8 bases clipped from V and 1 base from J, the junction kept 18 bases outside the gene matches. Germline loops: CDR1 MNHEY, CDR2 SMNVEV (reference sequence). The CDR3 runs to 19 residues. Synthetic analogs of TCR templates were spiked into every PCR. Assay: immunoSEQ multiplex PCR; the TCRdb copy retains only in-frame clones and omits some. This sample has approximately 120,000 clones; around 88% occur once, and the top ten carry roughly 2.4%. The sequences come from PBMCs, collected around atezolizumab (anti-PD-L1) treatment. This clonotype was obtained from a man aged 50 to 60 with urothelial cancer. This rearrangement joins TRBV27 to TRBJ2-3, with TRBD2 matching 10 bases. CDR3 nucleotides: TGTGCCAGCCCAGGGGAACTTGTTAGCGGGAGGAGACGCACAGATACGCAGTATTTT. Amino acid sequence: CASPGELVSGRRRTDTQYF.